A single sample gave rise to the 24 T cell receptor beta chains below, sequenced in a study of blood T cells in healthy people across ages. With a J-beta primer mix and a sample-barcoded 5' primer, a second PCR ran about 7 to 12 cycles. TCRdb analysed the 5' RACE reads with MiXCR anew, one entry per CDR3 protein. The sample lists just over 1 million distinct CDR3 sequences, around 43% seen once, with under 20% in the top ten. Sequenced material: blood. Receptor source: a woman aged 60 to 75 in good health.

For the CDR3, the DNA is TGTGCCAGCAGTGAATTCTGGAGCTCCTACAATGAGCAGTTCTTC. Its translation is CASSEFWSSYNEQFF. V is TRBV25-1 and J is TRBJ2-1; D is uncertain. The CDR3 spans 15 residues. Germline V gene lookup returns CDR1 MGHDK and CDR2 SYGVNS. V lost 1 base, J lost 0 bases, and 7 bases lay in between. The full variable domain, its missing parts supplied by reference TRBV25-1 and TRBJ2-1, is EADIYQTPRYLVIGTGKKITLECSQTMGHDKMYWYQQDPGMELHLIHYSYGVNSTEKGDLSSESTVSRIRTEHFPLTLESARPSHTSQYLCASSEFWSSYNEQFFGPGTRLTVL.

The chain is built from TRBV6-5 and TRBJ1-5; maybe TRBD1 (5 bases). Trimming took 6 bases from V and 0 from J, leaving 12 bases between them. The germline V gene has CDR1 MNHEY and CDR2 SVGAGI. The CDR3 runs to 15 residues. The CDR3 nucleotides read TGTGCCAGCAGCATGGGACTCAATAGCAATCAGCCCCAGCATTTT. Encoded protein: CASSMGLNSNQPQHF.

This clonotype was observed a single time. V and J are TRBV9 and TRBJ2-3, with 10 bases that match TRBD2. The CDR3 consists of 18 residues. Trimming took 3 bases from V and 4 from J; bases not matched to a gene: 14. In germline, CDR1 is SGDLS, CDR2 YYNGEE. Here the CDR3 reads CASSALSGRIPNADTQYF. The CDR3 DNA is TGTGCCAGCAGCGCCCTTAGCGGGAGGATTCCAAACGCAGATACGCAGTATTTT. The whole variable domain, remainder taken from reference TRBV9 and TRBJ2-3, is DSGVTQTPKHLITATGQRVTLRCSPRSGDLSVYWYQQSLDQGLQFLIQYYNGEERAKGNILERFSAQQFPDLHSELNLSSLELGDSALYFCASSALSGRIPNADTQYFGPGTRLTVL.

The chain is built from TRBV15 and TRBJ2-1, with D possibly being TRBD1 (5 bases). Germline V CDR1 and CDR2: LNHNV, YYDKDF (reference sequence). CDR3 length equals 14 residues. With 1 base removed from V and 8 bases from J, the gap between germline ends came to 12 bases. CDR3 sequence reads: CATSRARAGDEQFF. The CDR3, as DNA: TGTGCCACCAGCAGAGCCAGGGCTGGGGATGAGCAGTTCTTC.

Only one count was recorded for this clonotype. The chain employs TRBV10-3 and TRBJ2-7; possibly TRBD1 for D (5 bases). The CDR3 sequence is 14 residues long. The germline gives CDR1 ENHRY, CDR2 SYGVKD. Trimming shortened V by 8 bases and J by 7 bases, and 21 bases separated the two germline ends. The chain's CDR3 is CAIAAEGDYNEQYF. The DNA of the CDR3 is TGTGCCATCGCCGCCGAAGGGGATTACAATGAGCAGTACTTC.

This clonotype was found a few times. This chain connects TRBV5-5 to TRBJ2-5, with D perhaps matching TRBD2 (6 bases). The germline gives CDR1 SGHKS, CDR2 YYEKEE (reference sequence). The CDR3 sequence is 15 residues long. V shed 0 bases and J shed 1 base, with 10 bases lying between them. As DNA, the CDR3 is TGTGCCAGCAGCTTGGGAGTCGGGGGCCAAGAGACCCAGTACTTC. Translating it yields CASSLGVGGQETQYF.

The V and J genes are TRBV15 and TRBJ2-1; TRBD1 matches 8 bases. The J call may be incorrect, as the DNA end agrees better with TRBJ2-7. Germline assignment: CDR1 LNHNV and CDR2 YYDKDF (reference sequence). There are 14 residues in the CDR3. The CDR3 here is CATSSARGHYEQYF. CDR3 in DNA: TGTGCCACCAGCTCGGCCAGGGGGCACTACGAGCAGTACTTC.

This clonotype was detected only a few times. The CDR3 is CASRRQPTYEQYF. CDR3 coding DNA: TGCGCCAGCAGGAGACAGCCGACCTACGAGCAGTACTTC. The chain joins TRBV5-1 to TRBJ2-7, with D possibly being TRBD1 (5 bases). The CDR3 totals 13 residues. Germline lookup yields CDR1 SGHRS and CDR2 YFSETQ. V lost 5 bases to trimming and J lost 2 bases, with 11 bases between them.

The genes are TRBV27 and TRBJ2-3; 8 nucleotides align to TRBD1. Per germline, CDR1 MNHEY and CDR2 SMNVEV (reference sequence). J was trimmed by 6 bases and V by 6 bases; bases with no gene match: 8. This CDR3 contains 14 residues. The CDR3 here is CASRRTGMVDTQYF. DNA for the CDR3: TGTGCCAGCAGACGGACAGGGATGGTCGATACGCAGTATTTT.

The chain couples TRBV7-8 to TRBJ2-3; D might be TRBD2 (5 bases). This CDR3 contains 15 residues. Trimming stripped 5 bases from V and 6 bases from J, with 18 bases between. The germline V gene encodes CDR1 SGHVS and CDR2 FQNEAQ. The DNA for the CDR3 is TGTGCCAGCAGCCAGCTCGACGGGGAGTGGGATACGCAGTATTTT. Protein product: CASSQLDGEWDTQYF.

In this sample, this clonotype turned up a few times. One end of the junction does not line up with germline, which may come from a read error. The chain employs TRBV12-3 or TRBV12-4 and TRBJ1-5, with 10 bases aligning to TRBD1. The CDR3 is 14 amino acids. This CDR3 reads CASSLTGGGQPQHF. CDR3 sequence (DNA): TGCGCCAGCAGCTTGACAGGGGGCGGTCAGCCCCAGCATTTT.

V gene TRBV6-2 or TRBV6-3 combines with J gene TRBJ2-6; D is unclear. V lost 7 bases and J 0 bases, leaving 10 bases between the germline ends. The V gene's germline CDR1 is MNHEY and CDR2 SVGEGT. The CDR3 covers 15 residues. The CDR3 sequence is CASKRDSSGANVLTF. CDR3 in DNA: TGTGCCAGCAAAAGGGATAGCTCTGGGGCCAACGTCCTGACTTTC.

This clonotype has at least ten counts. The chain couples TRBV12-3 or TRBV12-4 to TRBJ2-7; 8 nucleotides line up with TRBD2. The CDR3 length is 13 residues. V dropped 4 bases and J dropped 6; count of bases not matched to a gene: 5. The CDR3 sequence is CASSYGRVSEQYF. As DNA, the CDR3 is TGTGCCAGCAGTTACGGGAGGGTCAGCGAGCAGTACTTC.

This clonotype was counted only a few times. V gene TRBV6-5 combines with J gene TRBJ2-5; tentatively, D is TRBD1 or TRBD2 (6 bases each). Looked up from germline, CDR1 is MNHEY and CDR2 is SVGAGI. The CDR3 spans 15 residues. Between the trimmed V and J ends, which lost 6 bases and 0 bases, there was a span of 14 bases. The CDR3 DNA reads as TGTGCCAGCAGGTACCTAGGGGGGTACCAAGAGACCCAGTACTTC. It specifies CASRYLGGYQETQYF.

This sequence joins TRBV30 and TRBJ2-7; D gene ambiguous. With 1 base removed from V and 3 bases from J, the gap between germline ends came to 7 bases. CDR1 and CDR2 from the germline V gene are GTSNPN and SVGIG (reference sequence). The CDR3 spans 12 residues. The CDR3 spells CAWSGSGYEQYF. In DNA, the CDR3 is TGTGCCTGGAGTGGGTCAGGCTACGAGCAGTACTTC. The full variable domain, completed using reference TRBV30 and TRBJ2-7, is SQTIHQWPATLVQPVGSPLSLECTVEGTSNPNLYWYRQAAGRGLQLLFYSVGIGQISSEVPQNLSASRPQDRQFILSSKKLLLSDSGFYLCAWSGSGYEQYFGPGTRLTVT.

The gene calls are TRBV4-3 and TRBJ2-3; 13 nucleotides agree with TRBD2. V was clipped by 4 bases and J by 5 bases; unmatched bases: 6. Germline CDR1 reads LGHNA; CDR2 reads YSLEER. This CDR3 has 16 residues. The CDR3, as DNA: TGCGCCAGCAGCCCGTGGACTAGCGGGGGATTAGATACGCAGTATTTT. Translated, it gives CASSPWTSGGLDTQYF.

The CDR3 spells CASSVYQGLDEQYF. The CDR3 DNA sequence: TGTGCCAGCAGCGTATACCAGGGTCTGGACGAGCAGTACTTC. V gene TRBV9 combines with J gene TRBJ2-7; a possible D gene is TRBD1 (5 bases). The CDR3 covers 14 residues. Germline loops: CDR1 SGDLS, CDR2 YYNGEE. Trimming removed 1 base from V and 5 bases from J, with 13 bases in between.

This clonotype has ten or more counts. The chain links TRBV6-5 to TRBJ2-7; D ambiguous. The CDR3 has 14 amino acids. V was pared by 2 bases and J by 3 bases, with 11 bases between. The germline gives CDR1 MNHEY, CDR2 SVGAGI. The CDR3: CASSYAPGSYEQYF. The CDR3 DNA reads TGTGCCAGCAGTTACGCCCCAGGTAGCTACGAGCAGTACTTC.

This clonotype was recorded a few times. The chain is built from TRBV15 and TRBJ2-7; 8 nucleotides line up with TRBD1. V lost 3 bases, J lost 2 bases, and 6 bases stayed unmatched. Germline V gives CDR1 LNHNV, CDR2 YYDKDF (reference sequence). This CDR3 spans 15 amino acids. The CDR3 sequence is CATSRDRVTPYEQYF. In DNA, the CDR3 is TGTGCCACCAGCAGGGACAGGGTAACTCCCTACGAGCAGTACTTC.

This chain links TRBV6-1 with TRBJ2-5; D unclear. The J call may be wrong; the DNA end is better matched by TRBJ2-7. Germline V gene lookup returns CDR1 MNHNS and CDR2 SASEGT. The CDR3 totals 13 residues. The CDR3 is CASSEYLTYEQYF. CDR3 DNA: TGTGCCAGCAGTGAATACCTCACATACGAGCAGTACTTC.

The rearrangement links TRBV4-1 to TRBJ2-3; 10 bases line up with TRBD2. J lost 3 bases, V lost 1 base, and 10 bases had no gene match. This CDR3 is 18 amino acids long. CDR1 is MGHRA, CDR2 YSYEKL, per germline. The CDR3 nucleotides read TGCGCCAGCAGCCAAGTTTGGGCGAAGACTAGCGGGACAGATACGCAGTATTTT. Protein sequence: CASSQVWAKTSGTDTQYF.

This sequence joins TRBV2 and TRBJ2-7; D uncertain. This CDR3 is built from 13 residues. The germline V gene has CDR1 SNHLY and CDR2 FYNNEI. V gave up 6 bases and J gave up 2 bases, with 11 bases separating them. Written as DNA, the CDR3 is TGTGCCAGCAGACAGACGGGTACCTACGAGCAGTACTTC. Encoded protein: CASRQTGTYEQYF.

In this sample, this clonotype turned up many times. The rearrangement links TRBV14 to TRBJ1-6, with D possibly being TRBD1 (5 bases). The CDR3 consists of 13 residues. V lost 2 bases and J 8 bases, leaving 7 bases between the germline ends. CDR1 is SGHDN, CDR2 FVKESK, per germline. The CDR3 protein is CASSQQGYSPLHF. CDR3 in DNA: TGTGCCAGCAGCCAACAGGGTTATTCACCCCTCCACTTT.

As DNA, the CDR3 is TGTGCCAGCAGCCAAGGGGTTCCGGGTCAAGGAGGAGGCTACACCTTC. It codes for CASSQGVPGQGGGYTF. The chain carries TRBV3-1 and TRBJ1-2, with no clear D. This CDR3 is built from 16 residues. Trimming left V 1 base short and J 8 bases short, with 20 bases between. CDR1 LGHDT and CDR2 YNNKEL come from the germline V gene (reference sequence).